This T cell receptor (beta chain) emerged from a study of shared clonotypes between healthy human individuals. Some clones are missing from TCRdb's copy, which holds only in-frame ones; the method was immunoSEQ multiplex PCR. Among approximately 350,000 clones, around 67% were seen once, and the ten largest hold around 10%. The CDR3 spans 15 residues. Per the germline V gene, CDR1 is SGHTA and CDR2 is FQGNSA. With V trimmed by 5 bases and J by 14 bases, 14 bases remained unmatched. Subsets obtained from CD4+ cells comprised CD45RA+ naive and CD45RA-negative memory cells. The origin of this receptor is a man aged 30 to 39 in good health. Sequenced input: memory CD4+ T cells sorted from blood. The subset here: CD45RA-negative fraction. This chain links TRBV7-2 with TRBJ2-1; 11 bases line up with TRBD2. CDR3 DNA sequence: TGTGCCAGCAGCACCGTATTGGGACTAGCGGCCTCGGAGTTCTTC. Translation: CASSTVLGLAASEFF.